Following are 12 T cell receptor beta chains from one sample sequenced in a study of blood T cell repertoires in COVID-19. TCRdb keeps only in-frame clones here, not all; method: immunoSEQ multiplex PCR. Here the sample spans 410,000 or so clones, 75% to 90% being singletons. Sequenced input: peripheral blood. Receptor source: a woman aged 40-49 years with COVID-19, enrolled during active disease.

The chain links TRBV18 to TRBJ1-5, with 10 bases that match TRBD1. With V trimmed by 3 bases and J by 3 bases, 2 bases remained unmatched. Germline V gene sequence: CDR1 KGHSH, CDR2 LQKENI. The CDR3 contains 15 residues. The DNA of the CDR3 is TGTGCCAGCTCACCCGGGACAGGGGACAATCAGCCCCAGCATTTT. Translating it yields CASSPGTGDNQPQHF.

The V and J genes are TRBV18 and TRBJ1-1, with TRBD1 identical over 10 bases. From germline, CDR1 is KGHSH and CDR2 LQKENI. V lost 5 bases and J lost 5; bases outside the gene matches: 8. The CDR3 totals 15 residues. CDR3 residues: CASSGYRDRGTEAFF. Here the CDR3 DNA reads TGTGCCAGCTCAGGCTACCGGGACAGGGGTACTGAAGCTTTCTTT. Full variable domain (missing parts from reference TRBV18 and TRBJ1-1): NAGVMQNPRHLVRRRGQEARLRCSPMKGHSHVYWYRQLPEEGLKFMVYLQKENIIDESGMPKERFSAEFPKEGPSILRIQQVVRGDSAAYFCASSGYRDRGTEAFFGQGTRLTVV.

The chain couples TRBV6-5 to TRBJ2-7, with TRBD1 matching 7 bases. The CDR3 has 14 amino acids. Trimming cost V 6 bases and J 4 bases; bases outside gene matches: 9. Germline loops: CDR1 MNHEY, CDR2 SVGAGI. CDR3 region: CASSDRVGMYEQYF. The CDR3 DNA is TGTGCCAGCAGCGACAGGGTGGGGATGTACGAGCAGTACTTC.

The chain joins TRBV7-2 to TRBJ2-7, with D maybe TRBD1 (6 bases). Germline CDR1 and CDR2: SGHTA and FQGNSA. The CDR3 extends over 15 amino acids. Between the trimmed V and J ends, which lost 1 base and 2 bases, there was a span of 12 bases. In DNA form, the CDR3 reads TGTGCCAGCAGCTTAGTCAGGGGCCATCCCTACGAGCAGTACTTC. Protein product: CASSLVRGHPYEQYF.

This chain joins TRBV9 and TRBJ2-6; TRBD2 matches at 8 bases. There are 19 residues in the CDR3. Losses at the gene ends were 0 bases for V and 0 bases for J; bases not matched to a gene: 8. Germline-derived CDR1 and CDR2 are SGDLS and YYNGEE. The DNA of the CDR3 is TGTGCCAGCAGCGTAGACGGAAGCGGGGGTAGCTCTGGGGCCAACGTCCTGACTTTC. Amino acids: CASSVDGSGGSSGANVLTF.

This clone appeared a single time. The chain employs TRBV9 and TRBJ1-6; TRBD1 is a possible D gene (5 bases). With 0 bases removed from V and 0 bases from J, the gap between germline ends came to 16 bases. The CDR3 spans 19 residues. Germline lookup yields CDR1 SGDLS and CDR2 YYNGEE. In nucleotides, the CDR3 is TGTGCCAGCAGCGTAGGAGAAATCGACAGTAGCTCCTATAATTCACCCCTCCACTTT. It codes for CASSVGEIDSSSYNSPLHF.

This clone appeared a single time. V is TRBV10-3 and J is TRBJ1-6; D is ambiguous. The V gene's germline CDR1 is ENHRY and CDR2 SYGVKD. Trimming removed 2 bases at V and 15 bases at J, with 11 bases between. The CDR3 runs to 12 residues. DNA of the CDR3: TGTGCCATCAGTGAGGGCCGCTTGGTCCTCCACTTT. This codes for CAISEGRLVLHF.

V and J are TRBV19 and TRBJ1-1; 7 bases are a match to TRBD1. The CDR3 is made up of 16 amino acids. Per the germline V gene, CDR1 is LNHDA and CDR2 is SQIVND (reference sequence). V lost 3 bases to trimming and J lost 1 base; unmatched junction nucleotides: 8. CDR3 in amino acids: CASSMLDRFTNTEAFF. In DNA, the CDR3 is TGTGCCAGTAGTATGCTGGACAGGTTTACGAACACTGAAGCTTTCTTT.

The J gene is TRBJ2-3, the V gene TRBV28; tentatively, D is TRBD1 (5 bases). The CDR3 runs to 12 residues. The V end lost 8 bases, the J end lost 5 bases, and 11 bases lay between the germline ends. CDR1 and CDR2 from the germline V gene are MDHEN and SYDVKM. The CDR3 DNA reads TGTGCCAGCGGTGAAGGGGAAGATACGCAGTATTTT. As protein: CASGEGEDTQYF.

This rearrangement joins TRBV15 to TRBJ2-2; the match to TRBD1 covers 7 bases. V shed 5 bases, J shed 1 base, and the junction held 13 bases outside the gene matches. The CDR3 contains 18 residues. The germline gives CDR1 LNHNV, CDR2 YYDKDF (reference sequence). In nucleotides, the CDR3 is TGTGCCACCAGCCAGGCCACAGGGGCCCCTTTGAACACCGGGGAGCTGTTTTTT. It encodes CATSQATGAPLNTGELFF.

The chain uses TRBV30 and TRBJ2-3, with 15 bases aligning to TRBD2. The CDR3 spans 12 residues. Germline assignment: CDR1 GTSNPN and CDR2 SVGIG (reference sequence). V lost 2 bases and J lost 15; bases outside the gene matches: 3. The DNA of the CDR3 is TGTGCCTGGAGTACGGGACTAGCGGGGGGATATTTT. Its translation is CAWSTGLAGGYF.

The chain links TRBV19 to TRBJ2-3; TRBD1 aligns across 7 bases. V was clipped by 3 bases and J by 2 bases; unmatched bases: 11. CDR1 LNHDA and CDR2 SQIVND come from the germline V gene (reference sequence). There are 17 residues in the CDR3. The CDR3 DNA is TGTGCCAGTAGTATGAGTGCAGGGGGTTTTACCACAGATACGCAGTATTTT. It encodes CASSMSAGGFTTDTQYF.